A selection of T cell receptor beta chains follows, all from one sample in a study of shared clonotypes between healthy human individuals. Assay used: immunoSEQ multiplex PCR; TCRdb lists only in-frame clones, some missing. The sample carries a few million clones, 93% recorded once. Sequencing was carried out using naive CD4+ T cells from PBMCs. The origin of the receptors is a man aged 18 to 29 in good health. Some clones in this sample may be carry-over from other donors' samples. Each CDR3 is given with its conserved first and last residue. A D gene is named only where the DNA matches it firmly. Not every row has a clone size; where given, it reads once, few, many or a size class.

D	size	V	J	DNA	CDR3
.	.	TRBV6-6	TRBJ1-4	TGTGCCAGCAGTTTGCCGGACGGAACAACTAATGAAAAACTGTTTTTT	CASSLPDGTTNEKLFF
TRBD1	once	TRBV7-2	TRBJ2-1	TGTGCCAGCAGCTTTAGCCGGGACAGGAACTACAATGAGCAGTTCTTC	CASSFSRDRNYNEQFF
.	.	TRBV6-1	TRBJ2-7	TGTGCCAGCCAAATGCTGGAATTTCAGTACTTC	CASQMLEFQYF
.	.	TRBV7-9	TRBJ2-7	TGTGCAGTGGACAGCCCCTACGAGCAGTACTTC	CAVDSPYEQYF
.	.	TRBV2	TRBJ2-2	TGTGCCAGCAGTACGGGACTCGCCGGGGAGCTGTTTTTT	CASSTGLAGELFF
TRBD1	.	TRBV28	TRBJ2-3	TGTGCCAGCAGTCGTAGCGACAGGGGCACAGATACGCAGTATTTT	CASSRSDRGTDTQYF
.	.	TRBV5-1	TRBJ2-7	TGCGCCAGCAGCGCCTCAGCCTACGAGCAGTACTTC	CASSASAYEQYF
TRBD2	.	TRBV27	TRBJ2-7	TGTGCCAGCAGTTTACTAGCGGGAGGGGGCCGCGAGCAGTACTTC	CASSLLAGGGREQYF
TRBD2	.	TRBV30	TRBJ2-1	TGTGCCTGGAGGTCGGGGGGGGTAAATGCCTACAATGAGCAGTTCTTC	CAWRSGGVNAYNEQFF
.	.	TRBV5-6	TRBJ2-1	TGTGCCAGCAGCCTTTTCGGGCTTAGGGACAATGAGCAGTTCTTC	CASSLFGLRDNEQFF
.	.	TRBV5-8	TRBJ1-1	TGTGCCAGCAGCTTGATACAGGCGGACGCTGAAGCTTTCTTT	CASSLIQADAEAFF
.	.	TRBV28	TRBJ1-1	TGTGCCAGCAGCTTGTTGCGGGCGAACACTGAAGCTTTCTTT	CASSLLRANTEAFF
TRBD1	.	TRBV4-1	TRBJ2-5	TGCGCCAGCAGCAAGGGACAGGGTATGATAGAGACCCAGTACTTC	CASSKGQGMIETQYF
TRBD1	.	TRBV7-9	TRBJ1-1	TGTGCCAGCAGCCCGAGGGGCGGGACAGGGAACACTGAAGCTTTCTTT	CASSPRGGTGNTEAFF
TRBD1	.	TRBV28	TRBJ1-5	TGTGCCAGCAGTTTAAGGGGACAGGGGGTGCATCGCAATCAGCCCCAGCATTTT	CASSLRGQGVHRNQPQHF
.	.	TRBV5-1	TRBJ1-4	TGCGCCAGCAGCTCCCAGGGAACAACTAATGAAAAACTGTTTTTT	CASSSQGTTNEKLFF
.	once	TRBV19	TRBJ2-5	TGTGCCAGTAGCCGGGGAGCAGAGACCCAGTACTTC	CASSRGAETQYF
TRBD1	.	TRBV5-1	TRBJ1-5	TGCGCCAGCAGCTTGGCAGGGGGGCCCTCGGAGCCCCAGCATTTT	CASSLAGGPSEPQHF
.	.	TRBV2	TRBJ1-1	TGTGCCAGCAGACAAGACTGGAACACTGAAGCTTTCTTT	CASRQDWNTEAFF
TRBD2	once	TRBV7-6	TRBJ2-3	TGTGCCAGCACCATTAGCGGGAGGGCCGCAGATACGCAGTATTTT	CASTISGRAADTQYF
.	.	TRBV6-5	TRBJ1-2	TGTGCCAGCATGGGGGACTATGGCTACACCTTC	CASMGDYGYTF
.	.	TRBV28	TRBJ1-2	TGTGCCAGCAGTTTAATGCAGGGGTATGGCTACACCTTC	CASSLMQGYGYTF
.	.	TRBV28	TRBJ2-1	TGTGCCAGCAGCTACCGGGGACTCGGTGAGCAGTTCTTC	CASSYRGLGEQFF
TRBD2	.	TRBV28	TRBJ2-1	TGTGCCAGCAGTACCACCGGGACTAGCGCCTACAATGAGCAGTTCTTC	CASSTTGTSAYNEQFF
TRBD1	.	TRBV6-5	TRBJ2-2	TGTGCCAGCAGTTACTTACAGGGGGCTACCGGGGAGCTGTTTTTT	CASSYLQGATGELFF
.	.	TRBV7-2	TRBJ2-2	TGTGCCAGCAGCCCCCGACAGGTCTACACCGGGGAGCTGTTTTTT	CASSPRQVYTGELFF
.	once	TRBV18	TRBJ1-4	TGTGCCAGCTCACAGTTACAGGGAAATAACGAAAAACTGTTTTTT	CASSQLQGNNEKLFF
.	.	TRBV5-6	TRBJ1-2	TGTGCCAGCAGCTTGGGCAGGGCGTCCGGCTACACCTTC	CASSLGRASGYTF
TRBD1	few	TRBV19	TRBJ1-5	TGTGCCAGCTCAGGACAGGACCATTATCAGCCCCAGCATTTT	CASSGQDHYQPQHF
.	.	TRBV7-9	TRBJ1-1	TGTGCCAGCAGCCCGGGAGGTGAACGCACTGAAGCTTTCTTT	CASSPGGERTEAFF
.	.	TRBV6-6	TRBJ2-1	TGTGCCAGCAGTTACGGGGGGCCCTCCTACAATGAGCAGTTCTTC	CASSYGGPSYNEQFF
.	.	TRBV6-1	TRBJ2-1	TGTGCCAGCAGCCGTACTAGCTCTGAGCAGTTCTTC	CASSRTSSEQFF
TRBD2	.	TRBV2	TRBJ2-7	TGTGCCAGCAATGGCATACCGGGAGGTCTCGAGCAGTACTTC	CASNGIPGGLEQYF
TRBD2	.	TRBV7-6	TRBJ2-7	TGTGCCAGCAGCCCAGGTTTTCGGGGGGCCTACGAGCAGTACTTC	CASSPGFRGAYEQYF
TRBD2	.	TRBV5-1	TRBJ2-5	TGCGCCAGCAGCTGGACTAGCGGGAGGTCCTTTCAGGAGACCCAGTACTTC	CASSWTSGRSFQETQYF
.	.	TRBV18	TRBJ1-2	TGTGCCAGCTCACCGGGACTCCTTGTAGGCTACACCTTC	CASSPGLLVGYTF
.	.	TRBV5-6	TRBJ1-1	TGTGCCAGCATCCTCGGAGGCACATTAGCTGAAGCTTTCTTT	CASILGGTLAEAFF
.	.	TRBV18	TRBJ1-2	TGTGCCAGCTCAGAAAGACTTGTGGGGGATGGCTACACCTTC	CASSERLVGDGYTF
.	.	TRBV5-1	TRBJ1-1	TGCGCCAGCGGAGAAGGGGTGAACACTGAAGCTTTCTTT	CASGEGVNTEAFF
.	.	TRBV6-5	TRBJ1-5	TGTGCCAGCAGTTGGACGGGCAATCAGCCCCAGCATTTT	CASSWTGNQPQHF
.	.	TRBV20-1	TRBJ2-3	TGCAGTGCTAGTCAGCAGACGCAGTATTTT	CSASQQTQYF
.	.	TRBV5-1	TRBJ2-1	TGCGCCAGCAGAACAGCGGAGCTATACAATGAGCAGTTCTTC	CASRTAELYNEQFF
.	.	TRBV20-1	TRBJ2-3	TGCAGTGCTAGTCTAGAAGATACGCAGTATTTT	CSASLEDTQYF
TRBD2	once	TRBV6-1	TRBJ2-1	TGTGCCAGCAGGACTAGCGGGGTCAATGAGCAGTTCTTC	CASRTSGVNEQFF
.	.	TRBV6-5	TRBJ1-1	TGTGCCAGCAGTTACTCGATGGCACAGAGAAGGACTGAAGCTTTCTTT	CASSYSMAQRRTEAFF
.	.	TRBV7-9	TRBJ2-7	TGTGCCAGCAGCTTAGAGGGCGTTACCTACGAGCAGTACTTC	CASSLEGVTYEQYF
.	.	TRBV7-9	TRBJ2-7	TGTGCCAGCAGCTTAAGTGCCTACGAGCAGTACTTC	CASSLSAYEQYF
TRBD2	.	TRBV9	TRBJ2-7	TGTGCCAGCAGCGTAGGTCTAGCGGGCATCTACGAGCAGTACTTC	CASSVGLAGIYEQYF
.	.	TRBV28	TRBJ1-5	TGTGCCAGCAGCTCGAGCCTAGGGAGCAATCAGCCCCAGCATTTT	CASSSSLGSNQPQHF
.	.	TRBV5-5	TRBJ1-2	TGTGCCAGCAGCTTTGCAGGGGTTGAGCACTATGGCTACACCTTC	CASSFAGVEHYGYTF
TRBD1	.	TRBV5-1	TRBJ2-1	TGCGCCAGCAGCGCTGTGCCTCCGGGACAGGGATACAATGAGCAGTTCTTC	CASSAVPPGQGYNEQFF
.	.	TRBV25-1	TRBJ1-1	TGTGCCATCCCGGTAGGACGACTGAACACTGAAGCTTTCTTT	CAIPVGRLNTEAFF
TRBD2	few	TRBV19	TRBJ2-1	TGTGCCAGTAGTCCGAGACAGCGGGGTGAGCAGTTCTTC	CASSPRQRGEQFF
TRBD2	.	TRBV6-5	TRBJ2-1	TGTGCCAGCAGTTACCGGGAGGGTAATGAGCAGTTCTTC	CASSYREGNEQFF
.	once	TRBV5-4	TRBJ1-2	TGTGCCAGCAGTTACGACAGAAACTATGGCTACACCTTC	CASSYDRNYGYTF
.	once	TRBV28	TRBJ2-7	TGTGCCAGTGGACCGCCCTACGAGCAGTACTTC	CASGPPYEQYF
.	.	TRBV2	TRBJ2-5	TGTGCCAGCAGTGAGTTAGGGGTCGAAGAGACCCAGTACTTC	CASSELGVEETQYF